This T cell receptor (beta chain) originates from a study of regulatory T cells in long-lasting Graves disease. Study as a whole: Newly diagnosed Graves' patients took antithyroid drugs under 3 months.

Findings and limits, study-wide: Relative to new patients (around 1,000), persistent patients exhibited greater sharing of public clonotypes (approximately 2,800).

The germline V gene has CDR1 SGDLS and CDR2 YYNGEE. This CDR3 has 12 residues. Indicated time point: newly diagnosed GD, antithyroid drugs for less than 3 months. Extracted PBMC RNA gave rise to the TCR library. The diagnosis of Graves' disease used American Thyroid Association guidelines. Researchers made TCR beta libraries by using iRepertoire HTBI primers and running Arm-PCR on CDR3 regions. TCRdb used MiXCR to reprocess the multiplex PCR reads, holding one entry per CDR3 protein. The table has around 330,000 distinct CDR3 sequences, about a sixth seen once. As to this clonotype: Its antigen is unidentified.

The sequence came from a female donor with Graves disease. The V gene is TRBV9, the J gene TRBJ2-5; D remains ambiguous. The end of the DNA aligns better with TRBJ2-1, so the J call may be wrong. Sequenced here: peripheral blood mononuclear cells (PBMCs), sampled at new diagnosis, from a patient treated with antithyroid drugs. The CDR3 spells CASSATKNEQFF. CDR3 in DNA: TGTGCCAGCAGCGCGACCAAGAATGAGCAGTTCTTC.